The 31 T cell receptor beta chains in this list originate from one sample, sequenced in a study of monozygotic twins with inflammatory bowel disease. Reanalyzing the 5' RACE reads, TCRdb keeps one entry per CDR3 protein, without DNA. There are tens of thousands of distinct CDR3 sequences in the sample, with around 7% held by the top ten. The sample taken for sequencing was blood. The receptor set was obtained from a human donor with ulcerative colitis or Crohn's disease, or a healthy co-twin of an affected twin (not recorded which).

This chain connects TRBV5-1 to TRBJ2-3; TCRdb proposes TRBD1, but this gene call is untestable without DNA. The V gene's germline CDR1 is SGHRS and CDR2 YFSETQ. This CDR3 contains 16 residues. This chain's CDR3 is CASSSGTGGWEDTQYF. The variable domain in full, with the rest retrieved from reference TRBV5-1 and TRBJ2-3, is KAGVTQTPRYLIKTRGQQVTLSCSPISGHRSVSWYQQTPGQGLQFLFEYFSETQRNKGNFPGRFSGRQFSNSRSEMNVSTLELGDSALYLCASSSGTGGWEDTQYFGPGTRLTVL.

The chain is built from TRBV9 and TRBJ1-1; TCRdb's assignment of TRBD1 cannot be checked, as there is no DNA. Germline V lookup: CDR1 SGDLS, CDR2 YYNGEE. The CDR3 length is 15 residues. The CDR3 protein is CASSVYGDRYTEAFF.

CDR3 protein: CASSRRPGHENYGYTF. The gene calls are TRBV2 and TRBJ1-2; as DNA is missing, the TRBD1 call by TCRdb cannot be tested. Per the germline V gene, CDR1 is SNHLY and CDR2 is FYNNEI. This CDR3 has 16 amino acids.

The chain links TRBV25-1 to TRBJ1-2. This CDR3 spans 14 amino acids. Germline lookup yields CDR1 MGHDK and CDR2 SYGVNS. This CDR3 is CASSFEGLGYGYTF.

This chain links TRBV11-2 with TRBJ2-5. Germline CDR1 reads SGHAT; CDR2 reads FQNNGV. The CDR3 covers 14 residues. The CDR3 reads CASSLSRVQETQYF.

Here the CDR3 reads CSVEDGQGASITF. V is TRBV29-1 and J is TRBJ1-2; TCRdb outputs TRBD1, but without DNA this stays unchecked. Germline lookup yields CDR1 SQVTM and CDR2 ANQGSEA. The CDR3 is made up of 13 amino acids. Combining the CDR3 with reference TRBV29-1 and TRBJ1-2 gives the whole variable domain SAVISQKPSRDICQRGTSLTIQCQVDSQVTMMFWYRQQPGQSLTLIATANQGSEATYESGFVIDKFPISRPNLTFSTLTVSNMSPEDSSIYLCSVEDGQGASITFGSGTRLTVV.

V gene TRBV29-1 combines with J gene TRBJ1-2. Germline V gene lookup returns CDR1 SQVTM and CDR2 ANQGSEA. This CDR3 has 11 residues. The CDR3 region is CSVDGSYGYTF.

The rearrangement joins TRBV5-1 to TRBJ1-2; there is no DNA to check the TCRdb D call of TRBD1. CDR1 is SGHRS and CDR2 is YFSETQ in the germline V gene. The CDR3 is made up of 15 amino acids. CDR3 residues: CASSSRAGQGTGYTF.

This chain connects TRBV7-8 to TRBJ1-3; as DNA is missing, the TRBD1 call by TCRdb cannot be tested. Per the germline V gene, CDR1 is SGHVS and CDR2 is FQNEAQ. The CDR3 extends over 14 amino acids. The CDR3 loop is CASSLRQTGNTIYF.

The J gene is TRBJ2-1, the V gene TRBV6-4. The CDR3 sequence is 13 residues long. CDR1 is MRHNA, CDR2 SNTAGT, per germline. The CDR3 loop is CASSPDGYNEQFF.

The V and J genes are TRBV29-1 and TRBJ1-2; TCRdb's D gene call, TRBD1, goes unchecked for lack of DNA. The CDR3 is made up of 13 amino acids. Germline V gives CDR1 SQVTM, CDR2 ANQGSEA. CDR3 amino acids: CSVGQALTYGYTF. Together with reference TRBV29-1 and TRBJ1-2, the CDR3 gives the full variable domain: SAVISQKPSRDICQRGTSLTIQCQVDSQVTMMFWYRQQPGQSLTLIATANQGSEATYESGFVIDKFPISRPNLTFSTLTVSNMSPEDSSIYLCSVGQALTYGYTFGSGTRLTVV.

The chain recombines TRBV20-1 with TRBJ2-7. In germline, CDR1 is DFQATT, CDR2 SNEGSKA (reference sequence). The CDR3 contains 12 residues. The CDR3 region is CSASLGSYEQYF.

The CDR3 loop is CASSHQRTGKNTGELFF. The chain has TRBV4-2 and TRBJ2-2; without DNA, the TCRdb call of TRBD1 cannot be checked. This CDR3 comprises 17 residues. Germline CDR1 and CDR2: LGHNA and YNFKEQ.

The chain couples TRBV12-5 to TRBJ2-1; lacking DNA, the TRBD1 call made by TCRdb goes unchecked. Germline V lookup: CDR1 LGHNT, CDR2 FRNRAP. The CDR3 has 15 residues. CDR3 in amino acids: CASGLVRTGGDEQFF.

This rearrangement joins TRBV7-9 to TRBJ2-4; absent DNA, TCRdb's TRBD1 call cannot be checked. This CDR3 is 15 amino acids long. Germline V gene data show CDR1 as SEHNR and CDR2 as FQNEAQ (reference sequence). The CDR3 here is CASSPWTDRQNIQYF.

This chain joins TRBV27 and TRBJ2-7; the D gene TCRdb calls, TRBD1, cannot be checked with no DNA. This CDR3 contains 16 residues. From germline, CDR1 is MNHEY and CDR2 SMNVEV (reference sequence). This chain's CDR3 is CASSFRWGQVAYEQYF.

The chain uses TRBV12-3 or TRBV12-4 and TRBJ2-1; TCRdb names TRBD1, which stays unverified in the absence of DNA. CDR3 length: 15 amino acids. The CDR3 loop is CASSLGTGVILEQFF.

The chain's CDR3 is CASSRDFASYNEQFF. The genes are TRBV10-2 and TRBJ2-1; TCRdb selects TRBD2, and the lack of DNA leaves this call unchecked. The CDR3 is made up of 15 amino acids. CDR1 is WSHSY and CDR2 is SAAADI in the germline V gene.

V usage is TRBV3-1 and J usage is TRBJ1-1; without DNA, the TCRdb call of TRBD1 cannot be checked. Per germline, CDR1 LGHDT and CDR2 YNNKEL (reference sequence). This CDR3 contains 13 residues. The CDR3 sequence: CASSTQENTEAFF.

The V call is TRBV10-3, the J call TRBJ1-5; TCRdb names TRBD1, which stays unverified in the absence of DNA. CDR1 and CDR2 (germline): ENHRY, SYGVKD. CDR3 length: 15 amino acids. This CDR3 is CAISESRWGDQPQHF.

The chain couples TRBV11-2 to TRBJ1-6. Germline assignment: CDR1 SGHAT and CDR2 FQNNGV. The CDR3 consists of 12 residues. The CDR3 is CASSLAGSPLHF.

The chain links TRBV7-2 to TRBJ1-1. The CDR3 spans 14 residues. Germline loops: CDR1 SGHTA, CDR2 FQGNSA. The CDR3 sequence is CASTPPLWGTEAFF.

CDR3 in amino acids: CAISLDRVRGNTIYF. The chain links TRBV10-3 to TRBJ1-3; TCRdb's assignment of TRBD1 cannot be checked, as there is no DNA. The CDR3 totals 15 residues. Germline loops: CDR1 ENHRY, CDR2 SYGVKD.

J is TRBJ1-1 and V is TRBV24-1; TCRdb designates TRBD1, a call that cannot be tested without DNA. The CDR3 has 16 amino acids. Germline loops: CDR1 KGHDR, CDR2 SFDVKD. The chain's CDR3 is CATSDRETGKPTEAFF.

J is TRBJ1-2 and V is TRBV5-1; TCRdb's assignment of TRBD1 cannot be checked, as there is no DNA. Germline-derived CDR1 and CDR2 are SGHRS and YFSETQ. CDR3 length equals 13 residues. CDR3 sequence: CASSPEGEFGYTF.

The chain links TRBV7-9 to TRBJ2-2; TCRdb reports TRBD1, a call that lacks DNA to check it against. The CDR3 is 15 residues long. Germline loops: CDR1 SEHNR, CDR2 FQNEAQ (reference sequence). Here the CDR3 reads CASSLSGGRTGELFF.

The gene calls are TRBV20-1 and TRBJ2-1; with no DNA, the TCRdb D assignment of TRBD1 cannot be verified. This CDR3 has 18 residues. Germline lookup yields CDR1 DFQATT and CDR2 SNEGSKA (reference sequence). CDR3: CSARLSTGDRRGYNEQFF.

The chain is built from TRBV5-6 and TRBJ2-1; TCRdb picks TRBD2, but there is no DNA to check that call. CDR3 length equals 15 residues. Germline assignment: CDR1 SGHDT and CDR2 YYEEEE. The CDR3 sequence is CASSFGLVLYNEQFF.

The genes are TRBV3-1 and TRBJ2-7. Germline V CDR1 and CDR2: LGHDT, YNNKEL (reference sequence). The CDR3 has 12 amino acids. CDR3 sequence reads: CASSPPSYEQYF.

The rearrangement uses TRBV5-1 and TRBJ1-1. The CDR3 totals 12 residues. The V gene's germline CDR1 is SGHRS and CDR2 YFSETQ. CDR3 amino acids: CASSFKGTEAFF.

The CDR3 loop reads CASRPTGVKTYEQYF. This chain joins TRBV12-3 or TRBV12-4 and TRBJ2-7; TCRdb reports TRBD1, a call that lacks DNA to check it against. The CDR3 consists of 15 residues.